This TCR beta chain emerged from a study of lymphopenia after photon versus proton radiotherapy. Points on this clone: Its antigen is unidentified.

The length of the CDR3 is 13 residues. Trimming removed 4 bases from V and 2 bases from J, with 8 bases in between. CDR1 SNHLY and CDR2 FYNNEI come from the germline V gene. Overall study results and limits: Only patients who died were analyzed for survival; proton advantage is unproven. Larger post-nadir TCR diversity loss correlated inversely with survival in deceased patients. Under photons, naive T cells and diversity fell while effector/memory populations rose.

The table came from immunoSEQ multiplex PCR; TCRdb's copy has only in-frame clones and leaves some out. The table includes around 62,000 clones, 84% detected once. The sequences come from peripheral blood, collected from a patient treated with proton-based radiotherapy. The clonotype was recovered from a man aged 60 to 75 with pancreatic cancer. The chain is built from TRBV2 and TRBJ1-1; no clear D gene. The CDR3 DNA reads TGTGCCAGCAGTGTGGCAGGAAACACTGAAGCTTTCTTT. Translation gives CASSVAGNTEAFF.